This T cell receptor beta chain was identified in a study of cytomegalovirus exposure and HLA in healthy donors. Study summary: As released early, the data held 65 million to 90 million unique TCRs from HLA-typed donors.

Primers included in the PCR were 60 Vbeta and 13 Jbeta primers. Clones were read by immunoSEQ multiplex PCR, and TCRdb kept only the in-frame ones, dropping some. The top ten clones hold 3.7% of a sample with about 120,000 clones, over 75% of them seen once. Note on this clone: Its antigen remains unknown.

Study results and limitations: According to reports, the classifier identified cytomegalovirus status with high specificity and sensitivity.

The CDR3 runs 17 residues. J was trimmed by 2 bases and V by 0 bases; bases with no gene match: 10. The germline V gene has CDR1 MDHEN and CDR2 SYDVKM. The TCR sequence derives from a human donor in good health. The chain couples TRBV28 to TRBJ2-7, with 7 bases aligning to TRBD1. Sequenced: PBMCs. The CDR3 DNA follows: TGTGCCAGCAGTTTATGGGTGCCGGGACAGACACCCTACGAGCAGTACTTC. Translation gives CASSLWVPGQTPYEQYF.